One and the same sample provided the 30 T cell receptor beta chains below, sequenced in a study of response to subunit inactivated influenza vaccine. TCRdb independently ran MiXCR on the RT-PCR reads; one entry per CDR3 protein. The data contain approximately 700,000 distinct CDR3 sequences, about a sixth of them singletons. Here the sequenced sample was PBMCs from blood, taken roughly 12 days after vaccination. These receptors were taken from a man aged 45 to 65 who received an inactivated influenza vaccine.

V is TRBV7-9 and J is TRBJ2-1; a possible D gene is TRBD2 (7 bases). Germline V lookup: CDR1 SEHNR, CDR2 FQNEAQ (reference sequence). V dropped 5 bases and J dropped 4 bases, with 15 bases sitting between them. CDR3 size: 15 residues. The CDR3 region has the DNA TGTGCCAGCAGCGGGGGGGGCTCTCCTTACAATGAGCAGTTCTTC. Encoded protein: CASSGGGSPYNEQFF.

A few counts support this clonotype. This rearrangement joins TRBV20-1 to TRBJ1-4, with a possible D match to TRBD1 (6 bases). CDR1 and CDR2 from the germline V gene are DFQATT and SNEGSKA (reference sequence). V dropped 6 bases and J dropped 8 bases, with 16 bases sitting between them. The CDR3 covers 13 residues. The CDR3 DNA follows: TGCAGTGCCGGAAGGGGGGCAGGGGAAAAACTGTTTTTT. This sequence encodes CSAGRGAGEKLFF.

Only a few counts were recorded for this clonotype. The J gene is TRBJ2-7, the V gene TRBV7-9, with D tentatively TRBD1 (6 bases). The CDR3 sequence is 15 residues long. Germline-derived CDR1 and CDR2 are SEHNR and FQNEAQ (reference sequence). V lost 5 bases and J lost 1, with 15 bases in between. This CDR3 reads CASSLGHGHSYEQYF. The CDR3 nucleotides read TGTGCCAGCAGCCTGGGACACGGCCATTCCTACGAGCAGTACTTC.

The V and J genes are TRBV11-2 and TRBJ2-1, with 7 bases fitting TRBD2. The CDR3 is 13 amino acids. The germline CDR1 and CDR2 sequences are SGHAT and FQNNGV. V lost 5 bases, J lost 8 bases, and 6 bases stayed unmatched. The chain's CDR3 is CASSPPGGDEQFF. The CDR3 DNA is TGTGCCAGCAGCCCCCCGGGGGGAGATGAGCAGTTCTTC.

V usage is TRBV20-1 and J usage is TRBJ1-1; perhaps TRBD1 as D (5 bases). CDR1 is DFQATT and CDR2 is SNEGSKA in the germline V gene (reference sequence). V shed 4 bases and J shed 2 bases, with 11 bases lying between them. The CDR3 loop spans 13 amino acids. CDR3 residues: CSANAGSNTEAFF. The CDR3 DNA is TGCAGTGCTAACGCAGGGTCTAACACTGAAGCTTTCTTT.

This clonotype has a single count. V gene TRBV6-2 or TRBV6-3 combines with J gene TRBJ2-2; the D gene is possibly TRBD2 (5 bases). The CDR3 contains 17 residues. Germline-derived CDR1 and CDR2 are MNHEY and SVGEGT. Trimming stripped 2 bases from V and 2 bases from J, with 15 bases between. CDR3 DNA: TGTGCCAGCAGTTACCCCACTAGTAGCAGAAACACCGGGGAGCTGTTTTTT. This gives the protein CASSYPTSSRNTGELFF.

The rearrangement uses TRBV6-4 and TRBJ2-1; 7 bases map to TRBD2. Germline values: CDR1 MRHNA, CDR2 SNTAGT. This CDR3 is built from 12 residues. The V and J ends lost 6 bases and 13 bases, in that order; junction bases with no gene match: 9. CDR3 nucleotides: TGTGCCAGCAGGGGGGGGGAAGGCCGCCAGTTCTTC. Translating gives CASRGGEGRQFF.

The table lists this clonotype with many counts. The chain links TRBV7-9 to TRBJ2-3, with TRBD2 matching 8 bases. Per germline, CDR1 SEHNR and CDR2 FQNEAQ (reference sequence). V was pared by 3 bases and J by 0 bases, with 2 bases of the junction left unmatched. The CDR3 covers 15 residues. Here the CDR3 reads CASSFKRGSTDTQYF. CDR3 sequence (DNA): TGTGCCAGCAGCTTCAAGCGGGGGAGCACAGATACGCAGTATTTT.

In its sample, this clonotype was seen a few times. The chain recombines TRBV24-1 with TRBJ2-6; D ambiguous. CDR3 length equals 13 residues. Germline V lookup: CDR1 KGHDR, CDR2 SFDVKD. V was pared by 9 bases and J by 4 bases, with 9 bases between. The CDR3 DNA reads as TGTGCCACCGAAGCAGCCGGGGCCAACGTCCTGACTTTC. Its translation: CATEAAGANVLTF.

There are a few counts of this clonotype. J is TRBJ1-5 and V is TRBV5-1; D may be TRBD1 (5 bases). The germline V gene encodes CDR1 SGHRS and CDR2 YFSETQ. The V end lost 0 bases, the J end lost 7 bases, and 14 bases lay between the germline ends. CDR3 length: 15 amino acids. The CDR3 spells CASSLVSGAGQPQHF. The CDR3 bases are TGCGCCAGCAGCTTGGTTTCTGGGGCAGGGCAGCCCCAGCATTTT.

The chain joins TRBV29-1 to TRBJ2-5; possibly TRBD2 for D (5 bases). This CDR3 contains 14 residues. Germline V gives CDR1 SQVTM, CDR2 ANQGSEA. Trimming shortened V by 3 bases and J by 6 bases, and 17 bases separated the two germline ends. CDR3 loop: CSVEGWESLKTQYF. The DNA of the CDR3 is TGCAGCGTTGAGGGTTGGGAGTCTCTGAAGACCCAGTACTTC.

This clonotype was found a few times. The genes are TRBV6-2 or TRBV6-3 and TRBJ2-3; 10 bases line up with TRBD2. There are 16 residues in the CDR3. V gave up 10 bases and J gave up 4 bases; unmatched junction bases: 14. Germline CDR1 is MNHEY and CDR2 is SVGEGT. CDR3 region: CATQPRLAGVADTQYF. CDR3 sequence (DNA): TGTGCCACCCAACCCAGGCTAGCGGGAGTCGCAGATACGCAGTATTTT.

The chain uses TRBV7-2 and TRBJ2-1, with 10 bases that match TRBD2. The CDR3 spans 14 residues. The V gene end was trimmed by 1 base and the J gene end by 10 bases; junction bases not matched to a gene: 4. Germline V lookup: CDR1 SGHTA, CDR2 FQGNSA. The CDR3 coding sequence is TGTGCCAGCAGCTTAGGTGGTAGCGGGAGGGAGCAGTTCTTC. Residues: CASSLGGSGREQFF.

The chain recombines TRBV14 with TRBJ2-7; D possibly matches TRBD1 or TRBD2 (5 bases each). The germline V gene has CDR1 SGHDN and CDR2 FVKESK. The CDR3 runs 14 residues. Trimming left V 0 bases short and J 6 bases short, with 12 bases between. The CDR3 region is CASSQESGLTEQYF. The CDR3 DNA reads TGTGCCAGCAGCCAAGAATCGGGGCTAACCGAGCAGTACTTC.

V usage is TRBV15 and J usage is TRBJ2-1; tentative D call: TRBD2 (6 bases). This CDR3 has 10 amino acids. V lost 9 bases to trimming and J lost 10 bases, with 10 bases between them. Per germline, CDR1 LNHNV and CDR2 YYDKDF (reference sequence). The CDR3 DNA reads TGTGCCACTGGAACTAGCGAGCAGTTCTTC. Translated, it gives CATGTSEQFF.

There are a few counts of this clonotype. The genes are TRBV20-1 and TRBJ2-1; either TRBD1 or TRBD2 may supply D (5 bases each). CDR3 length equals 13 residues. From germline, CDR1 is DFQATT and CDR2 SNEGSKA (reference sequence). Trimming took 6 bases from V and 8 from J, leaving 17 bases between them. The DNA for the CDR3 is TGCAGTGCCACCCTCCGGGGCTTGGATGAGCAGTTCTTC. Its translation: CSATLRGLDEQFF.

The chain couples TRBV27 to TRBJ1-6; D perhaps matches TRBD1 (5 bases). V lost 4 bases to trimming and J lost 2 bases, with 21 bases between them. The length of the CDR3 is 19 residues. CDR1 is MNHEY and CDR2 is SMNVEV in the germline V gene (reference sequence). Written as DNA, the CDR3 is TGTGCCAGCAGTTCACCGGGACGAAAGGGAAGGCCCTATAATTCACCCCTCCACTTT. It yields the protein CASSSPGRKGRPYNSPLHF.

A few counts support this clonotype. The CDR3 sequence: CASSLAPGGGTDTQYF. The CDR3 DNA reads as TGTGCCAGCAGCTTAGCCCCAGGGGGCGGCACAGATACGCAGTATTTT. This chain joins TRBV11-3 and TRBJ2-3; TRBD1 aligns across 8 bases. The length of the CDR3 is 16 residues. J gave up 1 base and V 1 base, and 4 bases lay outside the gene matches. Germline values: CDR1 SGHNT, CDR2 YENEEA. The full variable domain, completed using reference TRBV11-3 and TRBJ2-3, is EAGVVQSPRYKIIEKKQPVAFWCNPISGHNTLYWYLQNLGQGPELLIRYENEEAVDDSQLPKDRFSAERLKGVDSTLKIQPAELGDSAVYLCASSLAPGGGTDTQYFGPGTRLTVL.

This clonotype was counted many times. The genes are TRBV5-1 and TRBJ1-4, with 7 bases lining up with TRBD1. Germline V lookup: CDR1 SGHRS, CDR2 YFSETQ. The CDR3 totals 15 residues. Trimming removed 3 bases from V and 8 bases from J; junction bases left unmatched: 10. CDR3: CASSYITGEIEKLFF. The CDR3, as DNA: TGCGCCAGCAGCTACATAACAGGGGAAATAGAAAAACTGTTTTTT. The variable domain in full, with the rest retrieved from reference TRBV5-1 and TRBJ1-4, is KAGVTQTPRYLIKTRGQQVTLSCSPISGHRSVSWYQQTPGQGLQFLFEYFSETQRNKGNFPGRFSGRQFSNSRSEMNVSTLELGDSALYLCASSYITGEIEKLFFGSGTQLSVL.

Only a few counts were recorded for this clonotype. This chain uses TRBV6-1 with TRBJ2-5, with TRBD2 as a possible D gene (5 bases). The CDR3 has 12 amino acids. Germline CDR1 is MNHNS and CDR2 is SASEGT. V dropped 7 bases and J dropped 2 bases, with 8 bases sitting between them. CDR3 bases: TGTGCCAGCATTCAGCGGCAAGAGACCCAGTACTTC. This sequence encodes CASIQRQETQYF.

This clonotype was counted a few times. The chain is built from TRBV24-1 and TRBJ2-1, with a weak D call TRBD1 (5 bases). Germline CDR1 KGHDR, CDR2 SFDVKD. This CDR3 has 16 amino acids. V was trimmed by 3 bases and J by 5 bases, leaving 16 bases between them. CDR3 protein: CATSDSPPTEHNEQFF. Here the CDR3 DNA reads TGTGCCACCAGTGATAGTCCCCCGACAGAACACAATGAGCAGTTCTTC.

This clonotype showed up just a few times. The chain couples TRBV6-1 to TRBJ2-7; the D gene could be TRBD1 or TRBD2 (5 bases each). V was cut by 6 bases and J by 2 bases, with 17 bases left in between. In germline, CDR1 is MNHNS, CDR2 SASEGT. This CDR3 comprises 15 residues. The CDR3 region has the DNA TGTGCCAGCAGCTCTCCGGGACCCCAAACCTACGAGCAGTACTTC. Translating it yields CASSSPGPQTYEQYF.

The rearrangement uses TRBV2 and TRBJ2-1, with 15 bases identical to TRBD2. The germline V gene encodes CDR1 SNHLY and CDR2 FYNNEI. This CDR3 has 14 amino acids. With V trimmed by 10 bases and J by 10 bases, 8 bases remained unmatched. CDR3 nucleotides: TGTGCCACCAGGACTAGCGGGGGGGTATGGGAGCAGTTCTTC. Its protein is CATRTSGGVWEQFF.

This clonotype came up a few times. V and J are TRBV6-2 or TRBV6-3 and TRBJ2-5; TRBD1 matches at 7 bases. The trim removed 5 bases at V and 2 bases at J, leaving 11 bases unmatched. Germline assignment: CDR1 MNHEY and CDR2 SVGEGT. The CDR3 runs to 16 residues. The CDR3 loop is CASSGTDHILQETQYF. CDR3 nucleotides: TGTGCCAGCAGTGGGACAGACCACATCTTACAAGAGACCCAGTACTTC.

This rearrangement joins TRBV24-1 to TRBJ2-3, with TRBD2 matching over 7 bases. The CDR3 runs 13 residues. The trim removed 5 bases at V and 6 bases at J, leaving 4 bases unmatched. In germline, CDR1 is KGHDR, CDR2 SFDVKD. As DNA, the CDR3 is TGTGCCACCAGTGGCGCGGGAGTCGATACGCAGTATTTT. Residues: CATSGAGVDTQYF.

This clonotype was seen ten or more times. The chain combines TRBV5-1 with TRBJ2-3; 9 bases line up with TRBD1. The CDR3 runs 15 residues. In germline, CDR1 is SGHRS, CDR2 YFSETQ. Unmatched junction bases numbered 4, after V lost 3 bases and J lost 2 bases. The CDR3 sequence: CASSSGQGTTDTQYF. CDR3 coding DNA: TGCGCCAGCAGCTCAGGACAGGGGACCACAGATACGCAGTATTTT.

This clonotype has more than one count but fewer than ten. V and J are TRBV4-1 and TRBJ1-5; a weak D match, TRBD1 (5 bases). V dropped 1 base and J dropped 0 bases, with 13 bases sitting between them. This CDR3 spans 17 amino acids. The germline gives CDR1 MGHRA, CDR2 YSYEKL. Written as DNA, the CDR3 is TGCGCCAGCAGCCAAGGTATTAGGACACGTAGCAATCAGCCCCAGCATTTT. Translating gives CASSQGIRTRSNQPQHF.

The chain combines TRBV7-9 with TRBJ2-2; 7 positions agree with TRBD1. CDR3 length equals 15 residues. Germline V gene data show CDR1 as SEHNR and CDR2 as FQNEAQ (reference sequence). Trimming at V came to 5 bases and at J to 6 bases, leaving 9 bases not matched to a gene. The CDR3 is CASSHRQGAAGELFF. The CDR3 DNA reads TGTGCCAGCAGCCACCGACAGGGTGCCGCCGGGGAGCTGTTTTTT. The variable domain in full, with the rest retrieved from reference TRBV7-9 and TRBJ2-2, is DTGVSQNPRHKITKRGQNVTFRCDPISEHNRLYWYRQTLGQGPEFLTYFQNEAQLEKSRLLSDRFSAERPKGSFSTLEIQRTEQGDSAMYLCASSHRQGAAGELFFGEGSRLTVL.

The chain carries TRBV19 and TRBJ1-5; tentatively, D is TRBD1 (5 bases). V was trimmed by 6 bases and J by 5 bases, leaving 14 bases between them. Looked up from germline, CDR1 is LNHDA and CDR2 is SQIVND (reference sequence). The CDR3 contains 14 residues. The CDR3 sequence is CASRGPEFHQPQHF. CDR3 nucleotide sequence: TGTGCCAGTAGGGGGCCAGAGTTCCATCAGCCCCAGCATTTT.

The V and J genes are TRBV12-3 or TRBV12-4 and TRBJ2-3, with D perhaps given as TRBD1 or TRBD2 (6 bases each). The CDR3 length is 15 residues. Deletions cut 5 bases from V and 5 bases from J, with 17 bases between. The CDR3 DNA follows: TGTGCCAGCAGTCTTCCGGGGGCTAGCGAAGATACGCAGTATTTT. Protein: CASSLPGASEDTQYF.